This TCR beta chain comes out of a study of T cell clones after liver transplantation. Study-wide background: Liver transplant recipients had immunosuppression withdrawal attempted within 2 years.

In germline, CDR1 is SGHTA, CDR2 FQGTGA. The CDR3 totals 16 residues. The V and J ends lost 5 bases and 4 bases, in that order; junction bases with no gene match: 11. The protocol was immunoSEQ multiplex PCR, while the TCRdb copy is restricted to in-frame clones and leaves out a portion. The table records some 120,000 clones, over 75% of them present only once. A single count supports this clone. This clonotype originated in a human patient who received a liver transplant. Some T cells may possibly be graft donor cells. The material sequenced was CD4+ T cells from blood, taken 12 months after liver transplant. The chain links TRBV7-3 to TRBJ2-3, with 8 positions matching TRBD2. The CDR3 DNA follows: TGTGCCAGCAGCCGACTAGCGCTAGGACAAGCAGATACGCAGTATTTT. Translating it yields CASSRLALGQADTQYF.